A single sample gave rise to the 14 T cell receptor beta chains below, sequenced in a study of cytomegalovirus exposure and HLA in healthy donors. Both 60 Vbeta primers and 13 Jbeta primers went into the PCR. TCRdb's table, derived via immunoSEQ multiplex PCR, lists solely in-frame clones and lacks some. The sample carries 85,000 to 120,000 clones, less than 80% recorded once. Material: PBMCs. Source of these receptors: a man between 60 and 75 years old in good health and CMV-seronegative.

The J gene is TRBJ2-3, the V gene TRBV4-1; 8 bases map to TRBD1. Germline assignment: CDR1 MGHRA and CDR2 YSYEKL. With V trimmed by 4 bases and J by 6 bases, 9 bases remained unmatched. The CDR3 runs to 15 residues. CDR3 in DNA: TGCGCCAGCAGCCCCGCAGGGGGCCTCGGCGATACGCAGTATTTT. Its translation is CASSPAGGLGDTQYF.

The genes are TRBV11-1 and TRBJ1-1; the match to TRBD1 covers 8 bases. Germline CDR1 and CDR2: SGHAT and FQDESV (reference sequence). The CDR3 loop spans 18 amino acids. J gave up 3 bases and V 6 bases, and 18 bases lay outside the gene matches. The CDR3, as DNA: TGTGCCAGCAGACCAGGGACAGGCCCGATCGGGGTTGACACTGAAGCTTTCTTT. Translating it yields CASRPGTGPIGVDTEAFF.

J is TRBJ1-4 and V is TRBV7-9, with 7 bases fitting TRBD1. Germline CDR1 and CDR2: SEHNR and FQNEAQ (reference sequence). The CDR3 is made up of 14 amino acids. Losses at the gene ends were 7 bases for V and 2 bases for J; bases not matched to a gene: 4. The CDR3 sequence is CASIGTATNEKLFF. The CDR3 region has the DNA TGTGCCAGCATCGGGACAGCCACTAATGAAAAACTGTTTTTT.

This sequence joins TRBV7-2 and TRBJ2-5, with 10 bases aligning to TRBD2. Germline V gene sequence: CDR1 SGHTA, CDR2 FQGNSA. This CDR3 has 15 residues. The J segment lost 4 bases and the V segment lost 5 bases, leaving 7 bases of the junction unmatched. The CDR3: CASSLGLAGAETQYF. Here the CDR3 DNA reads TGTGCCAGCAGCCTAGGGCTAGCGGGGGCAGAGACCCAGTACTTC.

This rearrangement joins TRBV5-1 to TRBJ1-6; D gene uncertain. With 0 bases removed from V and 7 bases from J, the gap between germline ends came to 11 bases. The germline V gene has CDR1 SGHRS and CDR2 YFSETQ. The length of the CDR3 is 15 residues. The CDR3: CASSLAAGFNSPLHF. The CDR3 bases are TGCGCCAGCAGCTTGGCGGCAGGTTTCAATTCACCCCTCCACTTT.

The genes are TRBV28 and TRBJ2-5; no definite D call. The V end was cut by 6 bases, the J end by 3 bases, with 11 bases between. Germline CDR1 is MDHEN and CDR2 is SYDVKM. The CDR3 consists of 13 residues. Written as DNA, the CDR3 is TGTGCCAGCAGCACCTGGGCTGAAGAGACCCAGTACTTC. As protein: CASSTWAEETQYF.

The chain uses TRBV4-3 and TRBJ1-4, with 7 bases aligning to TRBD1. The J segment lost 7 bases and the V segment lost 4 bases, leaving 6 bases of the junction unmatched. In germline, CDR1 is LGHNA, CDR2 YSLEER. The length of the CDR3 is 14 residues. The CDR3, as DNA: TGCGCCAGCAGCCTGACAGGGTACGGTGAAAAACTGTTTTTT. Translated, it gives CASSLTGYGEKLFF.

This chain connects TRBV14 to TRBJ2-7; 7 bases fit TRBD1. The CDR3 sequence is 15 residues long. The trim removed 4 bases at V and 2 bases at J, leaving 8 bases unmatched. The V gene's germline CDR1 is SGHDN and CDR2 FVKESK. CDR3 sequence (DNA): TGTGCCAGCAGCCGGGGACAGCTTGGCCCCTACGAGCAGTACTTC. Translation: CASSRGQLGPYEQYF.

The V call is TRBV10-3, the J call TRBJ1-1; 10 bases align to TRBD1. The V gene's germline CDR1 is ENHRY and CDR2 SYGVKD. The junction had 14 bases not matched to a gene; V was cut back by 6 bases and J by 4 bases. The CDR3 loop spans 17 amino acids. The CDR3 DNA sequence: TGTGCCATCAGGCCGGGGGACAGGGGCCCCGGTAGCACTGAAGCTTTCTTT. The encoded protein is CAIRPGDRGPGSTEAFF.

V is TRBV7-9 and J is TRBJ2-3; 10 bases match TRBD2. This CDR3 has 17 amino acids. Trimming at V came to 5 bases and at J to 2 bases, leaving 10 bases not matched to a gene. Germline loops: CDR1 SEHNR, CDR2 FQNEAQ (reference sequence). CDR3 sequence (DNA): TGTGCCAGCAGCCCCGCAAGGCTAGCGGGGGACACAGATACGCAGTATTTT. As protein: CASSPARLAGDTDTQYF.

The CDR3 region is CSVVASGRGAFF. The DNA for the CDR3 is TGCAGCGTTGTTGCGAGTGGGAGGGGGGCTTTCTTT. The J gene is TRBJ1-1, the V gene TRBV29-1, with D tentatively TRBD1 (6 bases). V was pared by 4 bases and J by 11 bases, with 17 bases between. The germline gives CDR1 SQVTM, CDR2 ANQGSEA. This CDR3 has 12 residues.

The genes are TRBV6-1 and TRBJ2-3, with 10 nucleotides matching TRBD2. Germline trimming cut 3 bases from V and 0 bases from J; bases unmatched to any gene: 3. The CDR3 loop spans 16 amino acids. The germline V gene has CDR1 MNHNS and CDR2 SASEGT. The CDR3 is CASSDLAGESTDTQYF. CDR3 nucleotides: TGTGCCAGCAGTGACCTAGCGGGGGAAAGCACAGATACGCAGTATTTT.

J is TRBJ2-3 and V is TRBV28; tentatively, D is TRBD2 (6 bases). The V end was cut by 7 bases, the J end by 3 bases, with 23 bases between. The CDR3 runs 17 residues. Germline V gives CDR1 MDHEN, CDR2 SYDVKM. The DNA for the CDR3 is TGTGCCAGCACCCCTCAATCGGGGGAAGATGGAACAGATACGCAGTATTTT. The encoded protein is CASTPQSGEDGTDTQYF. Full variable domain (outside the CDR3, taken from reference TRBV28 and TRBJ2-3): DVKVTQSSRYLVKRTGEKVFLECVQDMDHENMFWYRQDPGLGLRLIYFSYDVKMKEKGDIPEGYSVSREKKERFSLILESASTNQTSMYLCASTPQSGEDGTDTQYFGPGTRLTVL.

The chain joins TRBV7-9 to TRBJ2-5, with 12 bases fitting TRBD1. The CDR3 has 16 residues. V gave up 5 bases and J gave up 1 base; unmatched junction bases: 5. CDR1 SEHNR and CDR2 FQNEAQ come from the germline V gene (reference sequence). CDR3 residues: CASSLRDRGPQETQYF. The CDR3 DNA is TGTGCCAGCAGCCTTAGGGACAGGGGGCCCCAAGAGACCCAGTACTTC.